This T cell receptor (beta chain) was profiled in a study of response to subunit inactivated influenza vaccine. The V and J ends lost 3 bases and 9 bases respectively, with 8 bases between them. This CDR3 is 12 amino acids long. Study outcomes and limitations: The authors suggested that few new T cells are recruited per seasonal influenza vaccination.

TCRdb itself ran the RT-PCR reads through MiXCR, one entry per CDR3 protein. The table records 450,000 to 550,000 distinct CDR3 sequences, roughly 27% of them present only once. To note about this clonotype: What it recognizes is unknown.

The specimen was CD4+ T cells sorted from PBMCs, collected about 5 days after vaccination. This clonotype was obtained from a man aged 45-60 years who received an inactivated influenza vaccine. The genes are TRBV12-3 or TRBV12-4 and TRBJ2-2; D remains unclear. The CDR3 loop reads CASSFNSRELFF. The CDR3 nucleotides read TGTGCCAGCAGTTTTAACTCCCGGGAGCTGTTTTTT.